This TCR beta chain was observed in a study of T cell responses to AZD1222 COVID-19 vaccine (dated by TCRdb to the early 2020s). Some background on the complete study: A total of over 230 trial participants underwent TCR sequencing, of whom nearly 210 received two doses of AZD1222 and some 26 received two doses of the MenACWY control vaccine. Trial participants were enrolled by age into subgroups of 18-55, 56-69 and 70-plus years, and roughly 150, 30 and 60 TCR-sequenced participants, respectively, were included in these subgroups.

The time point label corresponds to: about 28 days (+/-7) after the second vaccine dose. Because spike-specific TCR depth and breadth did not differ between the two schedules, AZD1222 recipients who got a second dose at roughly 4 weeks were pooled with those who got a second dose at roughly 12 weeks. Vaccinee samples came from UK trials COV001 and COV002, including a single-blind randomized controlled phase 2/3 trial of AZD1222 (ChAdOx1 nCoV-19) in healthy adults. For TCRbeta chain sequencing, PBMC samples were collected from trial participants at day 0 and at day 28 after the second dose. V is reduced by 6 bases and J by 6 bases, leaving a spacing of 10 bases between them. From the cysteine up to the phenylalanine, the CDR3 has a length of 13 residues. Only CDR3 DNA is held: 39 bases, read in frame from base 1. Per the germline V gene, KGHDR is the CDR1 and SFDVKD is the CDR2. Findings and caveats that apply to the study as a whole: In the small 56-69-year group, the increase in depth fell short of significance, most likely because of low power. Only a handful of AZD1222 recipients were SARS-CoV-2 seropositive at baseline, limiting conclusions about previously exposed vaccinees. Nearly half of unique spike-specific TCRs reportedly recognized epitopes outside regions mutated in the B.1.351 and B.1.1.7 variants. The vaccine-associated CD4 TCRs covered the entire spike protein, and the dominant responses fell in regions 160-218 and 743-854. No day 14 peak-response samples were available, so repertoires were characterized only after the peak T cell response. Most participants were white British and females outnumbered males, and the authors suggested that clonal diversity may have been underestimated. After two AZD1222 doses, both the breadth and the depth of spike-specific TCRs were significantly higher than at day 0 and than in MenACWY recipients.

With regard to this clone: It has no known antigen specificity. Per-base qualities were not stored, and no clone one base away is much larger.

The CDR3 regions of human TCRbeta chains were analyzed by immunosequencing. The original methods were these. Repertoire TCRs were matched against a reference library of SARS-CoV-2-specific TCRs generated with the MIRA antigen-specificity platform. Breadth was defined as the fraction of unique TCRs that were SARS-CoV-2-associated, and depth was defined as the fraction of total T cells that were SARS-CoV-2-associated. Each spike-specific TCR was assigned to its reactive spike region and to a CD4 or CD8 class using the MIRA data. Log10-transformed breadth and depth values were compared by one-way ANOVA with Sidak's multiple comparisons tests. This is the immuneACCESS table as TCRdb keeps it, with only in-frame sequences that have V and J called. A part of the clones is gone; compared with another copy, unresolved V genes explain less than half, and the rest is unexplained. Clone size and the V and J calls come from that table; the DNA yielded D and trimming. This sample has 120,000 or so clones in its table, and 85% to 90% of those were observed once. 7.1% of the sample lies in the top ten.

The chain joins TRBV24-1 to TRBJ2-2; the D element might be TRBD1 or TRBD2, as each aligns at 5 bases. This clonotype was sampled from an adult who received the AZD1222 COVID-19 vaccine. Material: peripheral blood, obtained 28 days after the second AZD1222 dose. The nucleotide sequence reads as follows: TGTGCCACCAGTCGGGACGATCCCGGGGAGCTGTTTTTT. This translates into CATSRDDPGELFF.